Following are 27 T cell receptor beta chains from one sample sequenced in a study of metastatic and nonmetastatic thyroid tumors. Not a single patient had been given any form of treatment at any point before undergoing thyroid surgery. Using MiXCR, TCRdb reanalyzed the PCR reads. The sample consists of some 32,000 clones, less than 20% of them appearing once. Sequenced: blood. Receptors originate from a female donor with papillary thyroid cancer or a benign thyroid nodule (not recorded which). Some clones in this sample may be carry-over from other donors' samples.

The sample holds many counts of this clone. The chain is built from TRBV27 and TRBJ2-3; D remains unclear. The CDR3 runs 12 residues. V was cut by 6 bases and J by 0 bases, with 4 bases left in between. The germline V gene has CDR1 MNHEY and CDR2 SMNVEV (reference sequence). This chain's CDR3 is CASRTSTDTQYF. The CDR3 DNA reads as TGTGCCAGCAGAACTAGCACAGATACGCAGTATTTT.

This clone was counted at least ten times. V and J are TRBV18 and TRBJ2-2; no firm D call. This CDR3 has 14 amino acids. V shed 5 bases and J shed 7 bases, with 14 bases lying between them. Germline loops: CDR1 KGHSH, CDR2 LQKENI. The CDR3: CASSKDQADGELFF. The CDR3 nucleotides read TGTGCCAGCTCAAAAGACCAGGCTGACGGGGAGCTGTTTTTT. Filled out from reference TRBV18 and TRBJ2-2, the complete variable domain reads NAGVMQNPRHLVRRRGQEARLRCSPMKGHSHVYWYRQLPEEGLKFMVYLQKENIIDESGMPKERFSAEFPKEGPSILRIQQVVRGDSAAYFCASSKDQADGELFFGEGSRLTVL.

Ten or more counts support this clone. The V call is TRBV10-3, the J call TRBJ2-4; 8 positions match TRBD1. In germline, CDR1 is ENHRY, CDR2 SYGVKD. V was pared by 10 bases and J by 5 bases, with 13 bases of the junction left unmatched. The CDR3 loop spans 15 amino acids. The CDR3 reads CATHDAGTGENIQYF. The CDR3 DNA reads TGTGCCACCCACGATGCTGGGACAGGAGAAAACATTCAGTACTTC.

This sequence joins TRBV11-2 and TRBJ1-3; D not certain. The V gene's germline CDR1 is SGHAT and CDR2 FQNNGV. V lost 5 bases, J lost 4 bases, and 12 bases lay in between. This CDR3 comprises 14 residues. The CDR3 DNA is TGTGCCAGCAGCCTCGGAAGAGGCGGAAACACCATATATTTT. It encodes CASSLGRGGNTIYF.

This clone was counted at least ten times. CDR3 in DNA: TGCGCCAGCAGCTTGGTTCCGGGGGTGCAAGAGACCCAGTACTTC. This encodes CASSLVPGVQETQYF. The chain has TRBV5-1 and TRBJ2-5; the D gene is possibly TRBD2 (6 bases). V was shortened by 0 bases and J by 2 bases, with 11 bases between the two germline ends. The CDR3 is 15 residues long. Germline V gives CDR1 SGHRS, CDR2 YFSETQ. Looking up the rest from reference TRBV5-1 and TRBJ2-5 gives the full variable domain: KAGVTQTPRYLIKTRGQQVTLSCSPISGHRSVSWYQQTPGQGLQFLFEYFSETQRNKGNFPGRFSGRQFSNSRSEMNVSTLELGDSALYLCASSLVPGVQETQYFGPGTRLLVL.

The chain employs TRBV7-2 and TRBJ1-5; maybe TRBD1 (5 bases). The CDR3 is 13 residues long. Germline CDR1 and CDR2: SGHTA and FQGNSA. V dropped 5 bases and J dropped 6 bases, with 11 bases sitting between them. The CDR3 bases are TGTGCCAGCAGCCCAGGGAGGGTTCAGCCCCAGCATTTT. Amino acid sequence: CASSPGRVQPQHF.

The rearrangement uses TRBV20-1 and TRBJ2-1; 11 positions agree with TRBD2. The CDR3 loop spans 15 amino acids. Looked up from germline, CDR1 is DFQATT and CDR2 is SNEGSKA (reference sequence). V gave up 1 base and J gave up 8 bases; unmatched junction bases: 7. This chain's CDR3 is CSARVAGGPGDEQFF. The CDR3 nucleotides read TGCAGTGCTAGAGTAGCGGGAGGGCCTGGGGATGAGCAGTTCTTC.

This clone came up many times. The chain joins TRBV7-6 to TRBJ1-3; 7 nucleotides agree with TRBD1. The germline V gene encodes CDR1 SGHVS and CDR2 FNYEAQ. V lost 6 bases and J lost 0; bases outside the gene matches: 8. This CDR3 is 16 amino acids long. The CDR3 DNA follows: TGTGCCAGCAGTAGGACAGGCCCTAACTCTGGAAACACCATATATTTT. It translates to CASSRTGPNSGNTIYF.

The rearrangement uses TRBV19 and TRBJ1-2, with D possibly being TRBD1 (5 bases). The CDR3 is 13 amino acids. From germline, CDR1 is LNHDA and CDR2 SQIVND (reference sequence). V lost 5 bases to trimming and J lost 4 bases, with 11 bases between them. CDR3 nucleotide sequence: TGTGCCAGTAGTCAGCAGGGTATCTATGGCTACACCTTC. Translating it yields CASSQQGIYGYTF.

This chain connects TRBV6-1 to TRBJ2-7, with a possible D match to TRBD2 (6 bases). Trimming left V 2 bases short and J 2 bases short, with 7 bases between. From germline, CDR1 is MNHNS and CDR2 SASEGT. CDR3 length: 13 amino acids. Here the CDR3 reads CASSEWGAYEQYF. CDR3 in DNA: TGTGCCAGCAGTGAATGGGGGGCCTACGAGCAGTACTTC.

About this clone itself: The CDR3 end shows no conserved phenylalanine or tryptophan, and so a read error is likely. The genes are TRBV20-1 and TRBJ2-2; possible D gene TRBD2, 6 bases. Germline V lookup: CDR1 DFQATT, CDR2 SNEGSKA (reference sequence). CDR3 length: 15 amino acids. V gave up 1 base and J gave up 7 bases, with 16 bases separating them. The CDR3 nucleotides are TGCAGTGCTAGAGTGGCCGGGGGTGCCAACGGGGAGCTGTTTATT. It encodes CSARVAGGANGELFI.

This chain uses TRBV20-1 with TRBJ1-3; D gene uncertain. CDR3 size: 14 residues. The germline V gene has CDR1 DFQATT and CDR2 SNEGSKA (reference sequence). The V end lost 3 bases, the J end lost 2 bases, and 11 bases lay between the germline ends. The CDR3 loop is CSASSLGAGNTIYF. CDR3 sequence (DNA): TGCAGTGCTAGTTCTCTTGGGGCTGGAAACACCATATATTTT.

This clone was seen a handful of times. The rearrangement joins TRBV28 to TRBJ1-2; 10 bases map to TRBD1. This CDR3 spans 13 amino acids. Germline V lookup: CDR1 MDHEN, CDR2 SYDVKM. The junction had 4 bases not matched to a gene; V was cut back by 10 bases and J by 2 bases. CDR3 sequence (DNA): TGTGCCACCAGGACAGGGGGAAACTATGGCTACACCTTC. It is translated as CATRTGGNYGYTF.

This clone showed up many times. This chain uses TRBV6-1 with TRBJ2-3; D is perhaps TRBD2 (5 bases). This CDR3 is built from 12 residues. Germline V lookup: CDR1 MNHNS, CDR2 SASEGT. The germline V and J ends were trimmed by 2 bases and 5 bases, with 5 bases remaining between them. Here the CDR3 reads CASSERGDTQYF. The CDR3 region has the DNA TGTGCCAGCAGTGAACGGGGAGATACGCAGTATTTT.

This clone was detected many times. This sequence may be a read error, since a much larger clone differs from it by one base. The J gene is TRBJ1-3, the V gene TRBV12-3 or TRBV12-4; no definite D call. There are 13 residues in the CDR3. With 7 bases removed from V and 5 bases from J, the gap between germline ends came to 12 bases. The CDR3 reads CASTPRGRNTIYF. The CDR3 coding sequence is TGTGCCAGCACCCCACGGGGAAGAAACACCATATATTTT.

In this sample, this clone turned up many times. The V gene is TRBV5-1, the J gene TRBJ2-5, with a weak D call TRBD1 (6 bases). Germline CDR1 and CDR2: SGHRS and YFSETQ. The CDR3 totals 15 residues. The V end was cut by 4 bases, the J end by 5 bases, with 18 bases between. CDR3 sequence reads: CASSPDRVVRETQYF. DNA for the CDR3: TGCGCCAGCAGCCCGGACAGAGTGGTTCGCGAGACCCAGTACTTC.

This clone ranks as medium-sized. The V gene is TRBV28, the J gene TRBJ2-2; the match to TRBD1 covers 8 bases. CDR3 length: 14 residues. The V and J ends lost 8 bases and 4 bases, in that order; junction bases with no gene match: 6. Germline CDR1 is MDHEN and CDR2 is SYDVKM. This CDR3 reads CASGGTGVTGELFF. The CDR3 DNA sequence: TGTGCCAGCGGTGGGACAGGTGTCACCGGGGAGCTGTTTTTT.

The rearrangement joins TRBV20-1 to TRBJ2-3; D not certain. The length of the CDR3 is 13 residues. Germline V gene sequence: CDR1 DFQATT, CDR2 SNEGSKA (reference sequence). The ends were cut back, 5 bases at V and 1 base at J, with 10 bases in the middle. In DNA, the CDR3 is TGCAGTGCTCTCTGGGATGGCACAGATACGCAGTATTTT. Translation: CSALWDGTDTQYF.

This clone came up a few times. The rearrangement links TRBV12-3 or TRBV12-4 to TRBJ2-7, with a tentative D call TRBD1 (6 bases). Trimming removed 2 bases at V and 1 base at J, with 9 bases between. The CDR3 runs 14 residues. The CDR3 sequence: CASSLMDSSYEQYF. The DNA for the CDR3 is TGTGCCAGCAGTTTAATGGACAGTTCCTACGAGCAGTACTTC.

CDR3 bases: TGTGCCAGCAGTGAGGCTGGATGGGGGCTCAGCTCCTACGAGCAGTACTTC. It translates to CASSEAGWGLSSYEQYF. The genes are TRBV6-1 and TRBJ2-7; possible D gene TRBD1, 6 bases. Germline CDR1 reads MNHNS; CDR2 reads SASEGT. Trimming took 3 bases from V and 0 from J, leaving 18 bases between them. This CDR3 is 17 amino acids long.

CDR3 region: CASSLGQLVTGELFF. The CDR3 coding sequence is TGCGCCAGCAGCTTGGGGCAGCTAGTCACCGGGGAGCTGTTTTTT. V gene TRBV5-1 combines with J gene TRBJ2-2; no definite D call. CDR3 length: 15 residues. V was clipped by 0 bases and J by 4 bases, with 10 bases between them. Germline CDR1 SGHRS, CDR2 YFSETQ.

This clone occurred many times. The rearrangement links TRBV28 to TRBJ1-2, with TRBD1 as a possible D gene (5 bases). Germline CDR1 reads MDHEN; CDR2 reads SYDVKM. The V and J ends lost 2 bases and 8 bases respectively, with 21 bases between them. The CDR3 covers 16 residues. CDR3 sequence: CASSLGETAPAGGYTF. The CDR3 coding sequence is TGTGCCAGCAGTTTAGGGGAGACAGCCCCAGCGGGGGGCTACACCTTC.

There are a few counts of this clone. CDR3 DNA sequence: TGTGCCTGCATTTGGACGGACAATGAGCAGTTCTTC. Amino acids: CACIWTDNEQFF. This chain connects TRBV2 to TRBJ2-1; D is ambiguous. The CDR3 extends over 12 amino acids. Germline-derived CDR1 and CDR2 are SNHLY and FYNNEI. Trimming pared 11 bases from V and 5 bases from J, leaving 13 bases between.

As regards this clone: The junction shows a germline mismatch at one end, possibly a read error. The chain joins TRBV6-5 to TRBJ2-7, with D perhaps TRBD1 (5 bases). Germline CDR1 MNHEY, CDR2 SVGAGI. The CDR3 extends over 10 amino acids. The CDR3 loop reads CASRKGKLYF. CDR3 coding DNA: TGCGCCAGCAGAAAGGGGAAGTTGTACTTC.

As to this clone: This could be a read error, since a much larger clone is one nucleotide away. In the same sample, other DNA sequences code for this CDR3. The rearrangement links TRBV10-3 to TRBJ1-6, with TRBD1 matching over 12 bases. The length of the CDR3 is 15 residues. Looked up from germline, CDR1 is ENHRY and CDR2 is SYGVKD. CDR3 in DNA: TGTGCCGTCAGGGACAGGGGGCGAATAAATTCGCCCCTCCACTTT. It yields the protein CAVRDRGRINSPLHF.

This clone turned up a few times. This rearrangement joins TRBV24-1 to TRBJ2-1, with 8 positions matching TRBD1. The trim removed 8 bases at V and 7 bases at J, leaving 12 bases unmatched. CDR1 is KGHDR, CDR2 SFDVKD, per germline. The CDR3 runs 15 residues. CDR3 bases: TGTGCCACCATGCCCCGGGACAGGAATTTGAATGAGCAGTTCTTC. The encoded protein is CATMPRDRNLNEQFF.

This clone has only a few counts. The DNA of the CDR3 is TGTGCCAGCAGCCCCGGACAGAAAGAGACCCAGTACTTC. It translates to CASSPGQKETQYF. This chain connects TRBV28 to TRBJ2-5; a weak D match, TRBD1 (6 bases). CDR1 and CDR2 from the germline V gene are MDHEN and SYDVKM. Trimming removed 6 bases at V and 3 bases at J, with 11 bases between. The CDR3 totals 13 residues. The whole variable domain, filled in from reference TRBV28 and TRBJ2-5, reads DVKVTQSSRYLVKRTGEKVFLECVQDMDHENMFWYRQDPGLGLRLIYFSYDVKMKEKGDIPEGYSVSREKKERFSLILESASTNQTSMYLCASSPGQKETQYFGPGTRLLVL.